This T cell receptor beta chain came from a study of Ad26.COV2.S vaccination and SARS-CoV-2 variants. The V end lost 3 bases, the J end lost 1 base, and 13 bases lay between the germline ends. This CDR3 has 16 amino acids. CDR1 is LNHDA, CDR2 SQIVND, per germline (reference sequence). TCRdb's copy holds only in-frame clones and misses some; the assay was immunoSEQ multiplex PCR. Among roughly 700,000 clones listed, around 92% were seen once. Treatment described: about 20 received Ad26.COV2.S at low or high dose, single or two shots; about 5 received placebo; per-sample allocation not given. Sampling happened 63 days after the first vaccine or placebo injection.

Sequences were derived from peripheral blood, sampled in a trial of Ad26.COV2.S vaccine versus placebo. The TCR comes from a person aged 18-60 years who received the Ad26.COV2.S COVID-19 vaccine or a placebo. This rearrangement joins TRBV19 to TRBJ1-5; possibly TRBD1 for D (6 bases). The CDR3 nucleotides read TGTGCCAGTAGTATGGGGGCAGGGTTGAGCAATCAGCCCCAGCATTTT. It is translated as CASSMGAGLSNQPQHF.